These T cell receptor beta chains were read from a single sample in a study of T cell responses to AZD1222 COVID-19 vaccine. The repertoire was sequenced with immunoSEQ multiplex PCR; TCRdb's copy has only in-frame clones and lacks some. This table holds some 150,000 clones, about 90% found once. Sequenced here: peripheral blood, sampled on day 0 of AZD1222 vaccination. The source of these receptors is an adult in good health. The CDR3 runs from the conserved cysteine through the conserved F or W. Each record gives: J gene, clone size, V gene, D gene, CDR3 DNA, CDR3 protein. The D gene is left open where the match is weak. The size field is filled for only some rows; it gives once, few, many or a size class.

J: TRBJ2-5
size: NA
V: TRBV4-1
D: TRBD1
DNA: TGCGCCAGCAGCCAGCGGACAGGGGTAGAGACCCAGTACTTC
CDR3: CASSQRTGVETQYF

J: TRBJ1-2
size: NA
V: TRBV19
D: NA
DNA: TGTGCCAGTAGGCGGACAGCTCTAGACTATGGCTACACCTTC
CDR3: CASRRTALDYGYTF

J: TRBJ2-2
size: NA
V: TRBV19
D: TRBD2
DNA: TGTGCCAGTAGTCCGGGGGGAGGAACCGGGGAGCTGTTTTTT
CDR3: CASSPGGGTGELFF

J: TRBJ1-4
size: NA
V: TRBV29-1
D: TRBD1
DNA: TGCAGCGTTAACAGGGGAACTAATGAAAAACTGTTTTTT
CDR3: CSVNRGTNEKLFF

J: TRBJ2-1
size: once
V: TRBV7-9
D: NA
DNA: TGTGCCAGCAGCTTCGAACACAGGGTTAGTAATGAGCAGTTCTTC
CDR3: CASSFEHRVSNEQFF

J: TRBJ2-3
size: NA
V: TRBV7-2
D: TRBD2
DNA: TGTGCCAGCAGCGCCCGGACTAGCGGGGGGAGGGATACGCAGTATTTT
CDR3: CASSARTSGGRDTQYF

J: TRBJ1-1
size: NA
V: TRBV6-5
D: NA
DNA: TGTGCCAGCGAGATGAACACTGAAGCTTTCTTT
CDR3: CASEMNTEAFF

J: TRBJ1-1
size: NA
V: TRBV6-5
D: NA
DNA: TGTGCCAGCAGGGGACACGGGATGGCTGAAGCTTTCTTT
CDR3: CASRGHGMAEAFF

J: TRBJ1-1
size: NA
V: TRBV7-2
D: TRBD1
DNA: TGTGCCAGCAGCTTAGCCGGGACAGGGGACACTGAAGCTTTCTTT
CDR3: CASSLAGTGDTEAFF

J: TRBJ2-1
size: NA
V: TRBV4-2
D: TRBD1
DNA: TGTGCCAGCAGCCTAAGACAGGGCGCTAGCTCCTACAATGAGCAGTTCTTC
CDR3: CASSLRQGASSYNEQFF

J: TRBJ2-2
size: NA
V: TRBV3-1/TRBV3-2
D: NA
DNA: TGTGCCAGCAGCCAAGGAAGTCCCGACACCGGGGAGCTGTTTTTT
CDR3: CASSQGSPDTGELFF

J: TRBJ2-7
size: NA
V: TRBV30
D: NA
DNA: TGTGCCTGGAGTCCCTTCTCCTACGAGCAGTACTTC
CDR3: CAWSPFSYEQYF

J: TRBJ1-2
size: NA
V: TRBV5-5
D: NA
DNA: TGTGCCAGCAGCGTTGCGTGGGGGGCGCCGGACTATGGCTACACCTTC
CDR3: CASSVAWGAPDYGYTF

J: TRBJ2-7
size: NA
V: TRBV27
D: NA
DNA: TGTGCCAGCAGTTCGGGACTGATTCACTACGAGCAGTACTTC
CDR3: CASSSGLIHYEQYF

J: TRBJ2-7
size: NA
V: TRBV10-3
D: TRBD1
DNA: TGTGCCATCAGTGACAAGTCACAGGGGCTCGAGCAGTACTTC
CDR3: CAISDKSQGLEQYF

J: TRBJ2-7
size: once
V: TRBV28
D: NA
DNA: TGTGCCAGCAGTTTAATCGACAGGGAGGAATACGAGCAGTACTTC
CDR3: CASSLIDREEYEQYF

J: TRBJ1-5
size: NA
V: TRBV7-9
D: NA
DNA: TGTGCCAGCAGCTTAGGGTTATCGCGGAATCAGCCCCAGCATTTT
CDR3: CASSLGLSRNQPQHF

J: TRBJ1-3
size: NA
V: TRBV13
D: NA
DNA: NA
CDR3: CASSWARGASSF

J: TRBJ2-1
size: NA
V: TRBV28
D: TRBD1
DNA: TGTGCCAGCAGTCCACCGGGACAGGGTCAGTTCTTC
CDR3: CASSPPGQGQFF

J: TRBJ1-6
size: few
V: TRBV7-9
D: NA
DNA: TGTGCCAGCAGCTCCGGGATATTCCATAATTCACCCCTCCACTTT
CDR3: CASSSGIFHNSPLHF

J: TRBJ1-1
size: once
V: TRBV9
D: TRBD1
DNA: TGTGCCAGCAGCGCGGGACAGATCACTGAAGCTTTCTTT
CDR3: CASSAGQITEAFF

J: TRBJ2-5
size: few
V: TRBV19
D: NA
DNA: TGTGCCAGTGGACCCGGGGACTTCGGGGAGACCCAGTACTTC
CDR3: CASGPGDFGETQYF

J: TRBJ2-7
size: NA
V: TRBV3-1/TRBV3-2
D: NA
DNA: TGTGCCAGCAGCCAAGGGGGACCCTCCTACGAGCAGTACTTC
CDR3: CASSQGGPSYEQYF

J: TRBJ1-4
size: NA
V: TRBV7-2
D: NA
DNA: TGTGCCAGCAGCTTATTTAATGAAAAACTGTTTTTT
CDR3: CASSLFNEKLFF

J: TRBJ2-2
size: NA
V: TRBV25-1
D: NA
DNA: TGTGCCACAGCAAGGGAAGGTTCGGCCGGGGAGCTGTTTTTT
CDR3: CATAREGSAGELFF

J: TRBJ2-1
size: NA
V: TRBV11-2
D: NA
DNA: TGTGCCAGCAGCTTAAGTTTTCGGGGTGATGAGCAGTTCTTC
CDR3: CASSLSFRGDEQFF

J: TRBJ1-1
size: few
V: TRBV2
D: NA
DNA: TGTGCCAGCAGTGCAGGAATCACTGAAGCTTTCTTT
CDR3: CASSAGITEAFF

J: TRBJ1-4
size: NA
V: TRBV5-4
D: NA
DNA: TGTGCCAGCAGCCCGGGAGGGGTTTCGGGGGAAAAACTGTTTTTT
CDR3: CASSPGGVSGEKLFF

J: TRBJ1-6
size: NA
V: TRBV19
D: NA
DNA: TGTGCCAGTAGTATCCCGCAGGGCCATTCACCCCTCCACTTT
CDR3: CASSIPQGHSPLHF

J: TRBJ1-5
size: once
V: TRBV5-1
D: NA
DNA: TGCGCCAGCAGCTTCGGGGCGGACAATCAGCCCCAGCATTTT
CDR3: CASSFGADNQPQHF

J: TRBJ2-5
size: NA
V: TRBV19
D: NA
DNA: TGTGCCAGTAGTGCCCATAGGGCTAGCGAGGAGACCCAGTACTTC
CDR3: CASSAHRASEETQYF

J: TRBJ1-2
size: NA
V: TRBV27
D: NA
DNA: TGTGCCAGCAGTTTATCCTGGGGGGCGGGTGGCTACACCTTC
CDR3: CASSLSWGAGGYTF

J: TRBJ1-2
size: few
V: TRBV5-1
D: NA
DNA: TGCGCCAGCAGCCCATGGGGGCAGAATCCCTACTATGGCTACACCTTC
CDR3: CASSPWGQNPYYGYTF

J: TRBJ1-2
size: NA
V: TRBV10-1
D: NA
DNA: TGCGCCAGCAGCGAGTTTAGTTACTATGGCTACACCTTC
CDR3: CASSEFSYYGYTF

J: TRBJ2-7
size: NA
V: TRBV10-2
D: NA
DNA: TGCGCCAGCAGTGACTCAGGGAAGCCCTACGAGCAGTACTTC
CDR3: CASSDSGKPYEQYF

J: TRBJ1-2
size: NA
V: TRBV7-2
D: TRBD1
DNA: TGTGCCAGCAGCTTAGGGGACAGGGGATACTCTGGCTACACCTTC
CDR3: CASSLGDRGYSGYTF

J: TRBJ2-7
size: NA
V: TRBV2
D: NA
DNA: TGTGCCAGCAGTTGGGGAACACCATCCTACGAGCAGTACTTC
CDR3: CASSWGTPSYEQYF

J: TRBJ1-2
size: NA
V: TRBV2
D: NA
DNA: TGTGCCAGCAGTGCGGGGTCCGGCGGCTACACCTTC
CDR3: CASSAGSGGYTF

J: TRBJ1-1
size: NA
V: TRBV5-5
D: NA
DNA: TGTGCCAGCAACTATCCTGTCTCCGCCGCTGAAGCTTTCTTT
CDR3: CASNYPVSAAEAFF

J: TRBJ2-5
size: NA
V: TRBV23-1
D: NA
DNA: TGCGCCAGCAGTCATCTGGAGGGGGTTACAGGGACCCAGTACTTC
CDR3: CASSHLEGVTGTQYF

J: TRBJ2-1
size: NA
V: TRBV21-1
D: NA
DNA: TGTGCCACAAACCCGACAGGGGACCTATACAATGAGCAGTTCTTC
CDR3: CATNPTGDLYNEQFF

J: TRBJ2-7
size: NA
V: TRBV27
D: TRBD1
DNA: TGTGCCAGCAGTTTAGTATTAGGGGGCGGTTACGAGCAGTACTTC
CDR3: CASSLVLGGGYEQYF

J: TRBJ2-2
size: many
V: TRBV29-1
D: NA
DNA: TGCAGCGCCCGAGGTTCCGGGGAGCTGTTTTTT
CDR3: CSARGSGELFF

J: TRBJ2-7
size: NA
V: TRBV4-3
D: NA
DNA: TGCGCCAGCAGCCAACAGGGAGGCTACGAGCAGTACTTC
CDR3: CASSQQGGYEQYF

J: TRBJ2-3
size: once
V: TRBV7-3
D: TRBD1
DNA: TGTGCCAGCAGCGAAAACAGGGGAACAGATACGCAGTATTTT
CDR3: CASSENRGTDTQYF

J: TRBJ2-1
size: NA
V: TRBV5-5
D: TRBD1
DNA: TGTGCCAGCAGCCGACAGGGAACGTCCTACAATGAGCAGTTCTTC
CDR3: CASSRQGTSYNEQFF

J: TRBJ1-5
size: NA
V: TRBV18
D: TRBD1
DNA: TGTGCCAGCTCACCTCCCGGACAGGGGGCACAGCAGCCCCAGCATTTT
CDR3: CASSPPGQGAQQPQHF

J: TRBJ1-4
size: NA
V: TRBV7-8
D: NA
DNA: TGTGCCAGCAGCCCCCAACTAGGGTCGGGTGAAAAACTGTTTTTT
CDR3: CASSPQLGSGEKLFF

J: TRBJ2-2
size: NA
V: TRBV7-9
D: NA
DNA: TGTGCCAGCAGCTTAAAAACCATGGCAGGGGGGACCGGGGAGCTGTTTTTT
CDR3: CASSLKTMAGGTGELFF

J: TRBJ2-2
size: NA
V: TRBV5-1
D: NA
DNA: TGCGCCAGCAGCTCCTGGGCCTTGAACACCGGGGAGCTGTTTTTT
CDR3: CASSSWALNTGELFF

J: TRBJ2-2
size: NA
V: TRBV2
D: TRBD2
DNA: TGTGCCAGCACTAGCGGGGGAAAGGACACCGGGGAGCTGTTTTTT
CDR3: CASTSGGKDTGELFF

J: TRBJ2-1
size: NA
V: TRBV18
D: NA
DNA: TGTGCCAGCTTTTTTGGCAATGAGCAGTTCTTC
CDR3: CASFFGNEQFF

J: TRBJ1-6
size: NA
V: TRBV2
D: NA
DNA: TGTGCCAGCAGTGAGCAGGGAGGGGGTTCACCCCTCCACTTT
CDR3: CASSEQGGGSPLHF